This section outlines one T cell receptor (beta chain) sequence together with its context. Its recognized antigen is unknown. No base quality values were provided; no much bigger clone lies one nucleotide off. This entry comes from a study of T-cell memory formation after mild COVID-19 (dated by TCRdb to the early 2020s). Background on the whole study: TCR sequence clusters from the two donors were found to be largely donor specific. In two donors, T-cell clones that expanded and contracted after mild COVID-19 were followed by sequencing TCRalpha and TCRbeta repertoires longitudinally. The cohort comprised two young, previously healthy adult volunteers, one female and one male. Study-wide conclusions, independent of this receptor: Clones that contracted from day 15 to 85 showed balanced CD4/CD8 phenotypes, whereas a second wave of clones that expanded from day 15 to 37 leaned towards CD4+. Contracting CD4+ clones were located mainly in the CM and EM memory subsets, whereas CD8+ clones were found to be enriched in EMRA. Only a couple of mild cases were covered in the study, and larger cohorts including severe cases with pre-infection samples were considered necessary. The detection of some responding clones in pre-infection memory suggests that pre-existing cross-reactive memory T cells joined the SARS-CoV-2 response. The second-wave clones that peaked on day 37 were not confirmed to be SARS-CoV-2 specific.

The CDR3 has 15 amino acids, counting the end cysteine and phenylalanine. Solely the CDR3 DNA is kept, with 45 bases framed from the first base. V is cut back by 0 bases and J by 7 bases, with 8 bases in the junction unmatched. According to the germline V gene (reference sequence), CDR1 reads DFQATT and CDR2 reads SNEGSKA. TCRdb lists the instrument as Illumina NovaSeq 6000. TCRalpha and TCRbeta cDNA libraries were constructed by 5'RACE with constant-segment primers, with sample barcodes and unique molecular identifiers being introduced. Trizol reagent was used to extract RNA from every sample. The libraries were amplified in two PCR steps, and the second step added a second sample barcode and Illumina TruSeq adapters. The libraries were sequenced on an Illumina NovaSeq using 2 x 150 bp paired-end reads. As for the original processing: Demultiplexing of reads and collapsing into UMI-guided consensus sequences were performed with migec v1.2.7. Using mixcr v2.1.11, UMI consensuses were aligned to TRA and TRB V and J templates and then assembled into clonotypes. A clonotype was counted as expanded or contracted only when both edgeR and NoisET called the clonotype significant, with the noise models trained on biological replicates. For edgeR calls, the thresholds were a false discovery rate-adjusted p below 0.01 and a log2 fold-change of 1. As an exploratory analysis of dynamics, max-normalized trajectories of the 1000 most abundant clonotypes were examined with PCA combined with hierarchical clustering. Each responding clone was given a CD4 or CD8 phenotype based on the CD4+ and CD8+ repertoires, which had been sequenced separately. Using fastp trimming at Q25 and MiXCR clonotype assembly, TCRdb reanalyzed the public sequencing data and kept in-frame beta chains. Each CDR3 protein gets just one entry, which takes the most common genes and DNA from the rows behind it. In this record, the V and J calls reflect TCRdb's handling and not the investigators' own analysis. The sample profile shows approximately 450,000 distinct CDR3 sequences; roughly 18% of them were found once. The ten largest clones capture roughly an eighth of the sample.

Ficoll-Paque density gradient centrifugation was used to isolate PBMCs. The receptor comes from an adult woman who had mild COVID-19 (a few samples of this study predate the infection). The sample titles of this study are shuffled in the database, so cell type and time point are left out; the donor was told from shared clones. The specimen sequenced was PBMCs or a T cell subset sorted from them (not recorded which). The chain couples TRBV20-1 to TRBJ2-2; 7 of the junction bases match TRBD2. The nucleotide sequence is given as TGCAGTGCTAGAGACGGTAGTTTAGCGGGCGGGGAGCTGTTTTTT. It codes for CSARDGSLAGGELFF.